The rows below give T cell receptor beta chains drawn from one sample of a study of T cells in narcolepsy. The data were produced by immunoSEQ multiplex PCR, yet TCRdb's version contains in-frame clones alone and is incomplete. The table includes 20,000 to 25,000 clones, 92% detected once. The material sequenced was CD45RA- memory CD4+ T cells from PBMCs. The receptors shown here come from a human donor with narcolepsy. Both conserved end residues are part of each CDR3. The order of the fields is J gene, D gene, clone size, V gene, CDR3 protein, CDR3 DNA. A D gene is named only where the DNA matches it firmly. Size values are once, few and many counts, or a class for expanded clones, and some rows have none.

>TRBJ1-5|TRBD1|NA|TRBV16
CASSLRTGHQPQHF
TGTGCCAGCAGCCTTCGGACAGGGCATCAGCCCCAGCATTTT
>TRBJ2-7|TRBD2|NA|TRBV5-4
CASSLVLAGEYEQYF
TGTGCCAGCAGCTTGGTACTAGCGGGAGAGTACGAGCAGTACTTC
>TRBJ1-4|NA|NA|TRBV7-2
CASSRQGLLEKLFF
TGTGCCAGCAGCCGTCAGGGGCTTCTGGAAAAACTGTTTTTT
>TRBJ1-2|NA|NA|TRBV2
CASSSSPVRGNYGYTF
NA
>TRBJ2-5|NA|NA|TRBV9
CASSPQTGGPGETQYF
TGTGCCAGCAGCCCCCAAACCGGGGGCCCTGGGGAGACCCAGTACTTC
>TRBJ1-1|NA|NA|TRBV5-1
CASSPSAQLEAFF
TGCGCCAGCAGCCCTTCCGCACAGCTTGAAGCTTTCTTT
>TRBJ2-7|TRBD1|once|TRBV15
CATSIGQGRDEQYF
TGTGCCACCAGCATAGGACAGGGCAGGGACGAGCAGTACTTC
>TRBJ2-7|TRBD2|NA|TRBV5-1
CASSLASGPSYEQYF
TGCGCCAGCAGCTTGGCTAGCGGGCCATCCTACGAGCAGTACTTC
>TRBJ1-5|NA|once|TRBV5-5
CASRRDGHNQPQHF
TGTGCCAGCAGACGGGACGGGCACAATCAGCCCCAGCATTTT
>TRBJ2-1|TRBD1|NA|TRBV2
CASNTGTGNNEQFF
TGTGCCAGCAATACCGGGACAGGGAACAATGAGCAGTTCTTC
>TRBJ2-1|NA|once|TRBV5-1
CASSLGREWGYNEQFF
TGCGCCAGCAGCTTGGGTCGGGAGTGGGGGTACAATGAGCAGTTCTTC
>TRBJ2-5|NA|once|TRBV2
CASRMESGKQTQYF
TGTGCCAGCAGGATGGAGTCGGGGAAACAGACCCAGTACTTC
>TRBJ1-2|NA|once|TRBV11-2
CASSLDPDRAGYTF
TGTGCCAGCAGCTTAGACCCGGACAGAGCGGGCTACACCTTC
>TRBJ1-1|NA|NA|TRBV5-1
CASSLDTGTTEAFF
TGCGCCAGCAGCTTGGATACGGGTACCACTGAAGCTTTCTTT
>TRBJ2-7|NA|NA|TRBV29-1
CSVEYPRGYEQYF
TGCAGCGTTGAATATCCTAGGGGTTACGAGCAGTACTTC
>TRBJ2-1|NA|NA|TRBV12-2
CASCLSSRTVSSYNEQFF
TGTGCAAGTTGCTTATCTTCGCGGACGGTATCCTCCTACAATGAGCAGTTCTTC
>TRBJ2-1|NA|NA|TRBV27
CASTGKESGQYEQFF
TGTGCCAGCACGGGGAAGGAGAGTGGGCAATACGAGCAGTTCTTC
>TRBJ1-1|NA|NA|TRBV5-4
CASSPGRRLTEAFF
TGTGCCAGCAGCCCCGGACGAAGGCTCACTGAAGCTTTCTTT
>TRBJ2-4|NA|NA|TRBV5-1
CASSLYEAKNIQYF
TGCGCCAGCAGCTTGTATGAGGCCAAAAACATTCAGTACTTC
>TRBJ2-7|NA|NA|TRBV10-3
CAISESGSYEQYF
TGTGCCATCAGTGAGTCGGGCTCCTACGAGCAGTACTTC
>TRBJ2-5|NA|few|TRBV19
CASSIDQGWETQYF
TGTGCCAGTAGTATAGATCAGGGGTGGGAGACCCAGTACTTC
>TRBJ2-1|NA|NA|TRBV28
CASSIRQYNEQFF
TGTGCCAGCAGTATTCGACAGTACAATGAGCAGTTCTTC
>TRBJ1-4|NA|NA|TRBV28
CASSLVRYATTNEKLFF
TGTGCCAGCAGTTTGGTCCGTTATGCAACAACTAATGAAAAACTGTTTTTT
>TRBJ2-3|NA|NA|TRBV18
CASSPGLTDTQYF
TGTGCCAGCTCACCTGGACTCACAGATACGCAGTATTTT
>TRBJ2-2|NA|once|TRBV28
CASTGNTGELFF
TGTGCCAGCACCGGAAACACCGGGGAGCTGTTTTTT
>TRBJ2-1|TRBD2|once|TRBV7-2
CASSPGTSGRAVEQFF
TGTGCCAGCAGCCCCGGGACTAGCGGGAGGGCCGTCGAGCAGTTCTTC